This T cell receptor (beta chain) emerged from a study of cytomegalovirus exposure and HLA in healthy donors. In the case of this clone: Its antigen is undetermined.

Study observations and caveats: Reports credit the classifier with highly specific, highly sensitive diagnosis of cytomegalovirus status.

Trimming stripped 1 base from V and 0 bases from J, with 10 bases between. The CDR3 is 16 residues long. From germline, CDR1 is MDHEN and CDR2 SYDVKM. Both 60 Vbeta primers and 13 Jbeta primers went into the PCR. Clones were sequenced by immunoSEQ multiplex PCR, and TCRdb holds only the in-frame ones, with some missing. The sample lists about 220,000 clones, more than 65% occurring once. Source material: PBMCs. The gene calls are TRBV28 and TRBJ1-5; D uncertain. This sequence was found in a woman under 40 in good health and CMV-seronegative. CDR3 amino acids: CASSLFDSYSNQPQHF. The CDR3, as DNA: TGTGCCAGCAGTTTATTCGATAGTTATAGCAATCAGCCCCAGCATTTT.